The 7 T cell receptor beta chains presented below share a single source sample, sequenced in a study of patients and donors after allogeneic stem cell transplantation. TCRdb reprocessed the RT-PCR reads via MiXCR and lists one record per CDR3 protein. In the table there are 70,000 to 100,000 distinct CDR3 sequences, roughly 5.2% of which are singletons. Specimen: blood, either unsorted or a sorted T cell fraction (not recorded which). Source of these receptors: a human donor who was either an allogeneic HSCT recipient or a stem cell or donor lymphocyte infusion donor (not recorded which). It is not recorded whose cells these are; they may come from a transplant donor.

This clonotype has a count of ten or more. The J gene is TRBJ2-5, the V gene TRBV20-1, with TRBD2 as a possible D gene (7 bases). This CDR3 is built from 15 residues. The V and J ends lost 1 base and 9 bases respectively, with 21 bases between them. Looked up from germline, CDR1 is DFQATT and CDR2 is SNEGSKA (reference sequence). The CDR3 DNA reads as TGCAGTGCTAGAGTTGCGGGGGCCACGCGTGTGGCCCAGTACTTC. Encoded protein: CSARVAGATRVAQYF.

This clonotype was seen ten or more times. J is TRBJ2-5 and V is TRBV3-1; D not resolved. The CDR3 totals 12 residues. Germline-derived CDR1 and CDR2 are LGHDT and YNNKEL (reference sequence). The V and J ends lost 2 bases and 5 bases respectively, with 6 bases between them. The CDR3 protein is CASSQLGETQYF. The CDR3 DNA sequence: TGTGCCAGCAGCCAATTGGGGGAGACCCAGTACTTC.

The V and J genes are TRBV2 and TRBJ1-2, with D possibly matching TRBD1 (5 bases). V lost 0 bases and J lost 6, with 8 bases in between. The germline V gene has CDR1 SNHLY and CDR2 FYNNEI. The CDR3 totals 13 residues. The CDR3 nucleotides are TGTGCCAGCAGTGAAGCGCCAGGGAATGGCTACACCTTC. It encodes CASSEAPGNGYTF.

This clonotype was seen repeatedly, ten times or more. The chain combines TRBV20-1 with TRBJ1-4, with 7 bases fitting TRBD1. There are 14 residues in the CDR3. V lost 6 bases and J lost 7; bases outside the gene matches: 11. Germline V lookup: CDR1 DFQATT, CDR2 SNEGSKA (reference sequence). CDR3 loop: CSARDSLMVEKLFF. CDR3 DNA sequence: TGCAGTGCCAGGGACAGTTTGATGGTTGAAAAACTGTTTTTT.

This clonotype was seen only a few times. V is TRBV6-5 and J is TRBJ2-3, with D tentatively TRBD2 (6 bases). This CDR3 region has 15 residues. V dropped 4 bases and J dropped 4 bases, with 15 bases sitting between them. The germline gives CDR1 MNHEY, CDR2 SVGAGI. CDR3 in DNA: TGTGCCAGCAGTTCGGGGGTAAGGGCCGCAGATACGCAGTATTTT. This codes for CASSSGVRAADTQYF.

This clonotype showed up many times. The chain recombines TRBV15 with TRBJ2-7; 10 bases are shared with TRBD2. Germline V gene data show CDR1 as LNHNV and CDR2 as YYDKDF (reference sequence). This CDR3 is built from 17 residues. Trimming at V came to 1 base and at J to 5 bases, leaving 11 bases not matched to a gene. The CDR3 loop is CATSRALRTSGPHEQYF. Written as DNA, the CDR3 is TGTGCCACCAGCAGAGCCCTTCGGACTAGCGGTCCCCACGAGCAGTACTTC.

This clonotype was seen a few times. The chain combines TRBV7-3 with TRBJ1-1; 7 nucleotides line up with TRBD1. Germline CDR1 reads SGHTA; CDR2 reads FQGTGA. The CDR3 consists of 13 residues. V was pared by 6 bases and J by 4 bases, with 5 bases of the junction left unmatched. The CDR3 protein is CASSQGVRTEAFF. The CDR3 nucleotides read TGTGCCAGCAGTCAGGGGGTTCGCACTGAAGCTTTCTTT.